This T cell receptor (beta chain) was sequenced in a study of T cell repertoires in cytomegalovirus infection. Whole-study context: Indications came from public TCR beta signatures; they pointed to CMV infection and to a matching HLA type.

Trimming pared 0 bases from V and 9 bases from J, leaving 12 bases between. The CDR3 loop spans 14 amino acids. Per germline, CDR1 MGHRA and CDR2 YSYEKL. Study-wide points: People with CMV and the relevant HLA were identified by cumulative public TCR beta family frequency. Clonotype analysis showed dominance of the ex vivo response by HLA-C-restricted CMV-specific TCR beta clonotypes.

TCRdb redid the calling of the reads with MiXCR, one entry per CDR3 protein. The sample includes more than 150,000 distinct CDR3 sequences, about 20% of them seen just once. On this clonotype itself: What it binds is not known.

The rearrangement uses TRBV4-1 and TRBJ2-1; D is possibly TRBD2 (5 bases). This clonotype originated in a human donor in good health (CMV status not recorded). Some clones in this sample may be carry-over from other donors' samples. Sequenced input: PBMCs. The CDR3 DNA follows: TGCGCCAGCAGCCAAGAGTTCGGAGGCCGTGAGCAGTTCTTC. It specifies CASSQEFGGREQFF.